This TCR beta chain comes out of a study of cytomegalovirus exposure and HLA in healthy donors. Study results and limitations: Cytomegalovirus-associated status was assigned to approximately 160 TCR beta chains. Immune exposure data for these donors was limited to CMV serostatus.

About this clone: The antigen remains unidentified.

Germline V gene data show CDR1 as KGHSH and CDR2 as LQKENI. V shed 6 bases and J shed 1 base, with 9 bases lying between them. The CDR3 has 13 amino acids. The study ran its PCR with 60 Vbeta and 13 Jbeta primers. Sequencing was performed with immunoSEQ multiplex PCR; in TCRdb, only in-frame clones are kept and a portion is missing. Its table lists around 200,000 clones. The chain links TRBV18 to TRBJ1-1, with D perhaps matching TRBD1 (5 bases). The source is a young woman in good health and CMV-seropositive. The material sequenced was PBMCs. Written as DNA, the CDR3 is TGTGCCAGCTCCCTAGACAGGAACACTGAAGCTTTCTTT. It is translated as CASSLDRNTEAFF.